Sequencing of this T cell receptor (beta chain) was carried out in a study of Graves' ophthalmopathy and Graves' hyperthyroidism. This clonotype was observed a handful of times. Its matching antigen is unknown. Findings of the study overall: Ophthalmopathy progression cases were predicted by the model with approximately 71% sensitivity and 72% to 80% specificity. Among thyroid clonotypes expanded above 0.001 frequency, most also appeared in blood. A 13-signature model separated ophthalmopathy from stable hyperthyroidism, 85% to 90% sensitivity, around 79% specificity.

Patients with other autoimmune diseases, uncontrolled infections, pregnancy or lactation were excluded. Germline assignment: CDR1 MGHDK and CDR2 SYGVNS. Deletions cut 6 bases from V and 6 bases from J, with 14 bases between. This CDR3 region has 14 residues. TCR beta CDR3 regions were amplified from RNA transcripts. The workflow started with a first-round RT-PCR run with HTBI primers and then moved on to a second-round multiplex PCR. In TCRdb, the multiplex PCR reads were re-called with MiXCR into one record per CDR3 protein. Altogether some 750,000 distinct CDR3 sequences are present, 35% to 50% being singletons, with the ten largest covering 44%.

This chain connects TRBV25-1 to TRBJ2-2; D is ambiguous. Sequencing was performed on peripheral blood. The sequence was obtained from an adult man with Graves' ophthalmopathy. CDR3 residues: CASSPPSVAGELFF. CDR3 nucleotides: TGTGCCAGCAGCCCACCTTCAGTGGCCGGGGAGCTGTTTTTT.